This T cell receptor beta chain was retrieved from a study of blood T cell repertoires in COVID-19 (dated by TCRdb to the early 2020s). Broadly, across the study: Samples covering the acute and convalescent phases of COVID-19 were provided by collaborators in the United States, Italy and Spain. The repertoires were released in a freely available public database meant as a resource for research on the immune response to SARS-CoV-2. The samples were drawn from two sources: the first 160 participants of the ongoing ImmuneRACE study, and 1,254 subjects contributed by 6 global collaborators. The prospective study material was composed of cDNA or gDNA derived from T cells, B-cell-depleted T cells, or PBMCs. Deeply sampled blood TCRbeta repertoires from subjects exposed to, actively infected with, or recovered from COVID-19 were included in the dataset. Where available, HLA class I and class II types were obtained from metadata supplied by the sample provider rather than from assay-based typing. A de-identified subject ID, COVID-19 status, age in years and sex were almost always included in the sample metadata. The full study reports these points: Clinical and demographic metadata were provided uncurated, with the amount varying by source and participant.

Worth noting for this clone: There is no known antigen for this receptor. Per-nucleotide qualities are absent, and no much larger clonotype sits a single base away.

TCRbeta CDR3 regions were amplified from genomic DNA by means of the immunoSEQ Assay, a bias-controlled multiplex PCR. The source study handled its data this way. Nucleated cell counts per sample were estimated from amplification of reference gene primers within the assay. To quantify the absolute abundance of each unique TCRbeta CDR3 rearrangement, sequence reads were collapsed and filtered. Productive Simpson clonality was computed per sample as the square root of Simpson's diversity index over productive rearrangements. Entries here come from immuneACCESS through TCRdb and include only in-frame sequences with V and J called. Some clones fail to appear in such tables; in the studies checked, an unresolved V gene covers under half of the shortfall, and the cause of the remainder is unknown. For V, J and clone size, that table is used; D and trimming come from the DNA. The sample data list a few hundred thousand clones, and about 89% of these were observed just once. The top ten clones comprise over 7.5% of the sample.

The germline V end is reduced by 2 bases and the J end by 0 bases; junction bases left unmatched: 1. The CDR1 and CDR2 encoded by the germline V gene (reference sequence) are LGHDT and YNNKEL. Reading from cysteine to phenylalanine, the CDR3 counts 15 amino acids. Left in the record is the CDR3 DNA by itself, 45 bases read in frame from the first base. A second Seattle source provided samples from volunteer blood donors who had recovered from COVID-19. Collaborating institutions collected whole blood in K2EDTA tubes following their own protocols. Collaborator samples were shipped for TCRbeta analysis as frozen whole blood, isolated PBMCs, or DNA extracted from either sample type.

The sequence derives from a man aged 40-55 years who had recovered from COVID-19. Sequenced input: peripheral blood. The V and J genes are TRBV3-1 (or the pseudogene TRBV3-2) and TRBJ2-7, and 10 junction bases match TRBD2. CDR3 sequence: CASSQPSGSSYEQYF. Read as DNA, the sequence is TGTGCCAGCAGCCAACCTAGCGGGAGCTCCTACGAGCAGTACTTC.